The rows below give T cell receptor beta chains drawn from one sample of a study of T cell responses to AZD1222 COVID-19 vaccine. The repertoire was sequenced with immunoSEQ multiplex PCR; TCRdb's copy has only in-frame clones and lacks some. The table has approximately 150,000 clones, approximately 95% seen once. The sample consisted of peripheral blood, taken on day 0 of MenACWY control vaccination. Receptor source: an adult in good health. Both conserved end residues are part of each CDR3. The D gene is left open where the match is weak. The size field is filled for only some rows; it gives once, few, many or a size class.

CDR3nt	CDR3aa	abundance	d_gene	v_gene	j_gene
TGTGCCAGCTCACCCCGGGCAGGAGATGGCTACACCTTC	CASSPRAGDGYTF	-	-	TRBV18	TRBJ1-2
TGCGCCAGCGCGGGCTCAGTCCATCAGCCCCAGCATTTT	CASAGSVHQPQHF	-	-	TRBV4-3	TRBJ1-5
TGTGCCAGCAGCCCGACCGGGCTTATTCTGGACGAGCAGTACTTC	CASSPTGLILDEQYF	-	-	TRBV7-9	TRBJ2-7
TGTGCCAGCCTTACTGGTGGCTCAGGCGGATCCATTCGTAATGAAAAACTGTTTTTT	CASLTGGSGGSIRNEKLFF	-	-	TRBV5-4	TRBJ1-4
TGCGCCAGCAGTCAAAAAGGCAAAAAGACAGGGCGGAATGGCTACACCTTC	CASSQKGKKTGRNGYTF	-	TRBD1	TRBV23-1	TRBJ1-2
TGCGCCAGCAGCTTGGAGGACAGGGGCTGGGATTCACCCCTCCACTTT	CASSLEDRGWDSPLHF	-	TRBD1	TRBV5-1	TRBJ1-6
TGCGCCAGCAGCTTGAAGGAGACCCAGTACTTC	CASSLKETQYF	-	-	TRBV5-1	TRBJ2-5
TGTGCCAGTAGTAGAGGACGGATCGCAACTAATGAAAAACTGTTTTTT	CASSRGRIATNEKLFF	-	-	TRBV19	TRBJ1-4
TGCAGCGTTTTCAATTTGAGGGCTTTCTTT	CSVFNLRAFF	few	-	TRBV29-1	TRBJ1-1
TGTGCCAGCAGCCAAGGGCTAGCAAACCGGTCACCCCTCCACTTT	CASSQGLANRSPLHF	-	-	TRBV7-9	TRBJ1-6
TGTGCCAGCAGCGATCCTCAGGGGGCAAACTATGGCTACACCTTC	CASSDPQGANYGYTF	-	TRBD1	TRBV2	TRBJ1-2
TGCGCCAGCAGCCAGAACATGAACACTGAAGCTTTCTTT	CASSQNMNTEAFF	-	-	TRBV4-1	TRBJ1-1
TGCGCCAGCAGACACACCGGGACAGGGAATGAAAAACTGTTTTTT	CASRHTGTGNEKLFF	-	TRBD1	TRBV5-1	TRBJ1-4
TGTGCTAGTGGTTTTTCCACGAACACTGAAGCTTTCTTT	CASGFSTNTEAFF	-	-	TRBV12-5	TRBJ1-1
TGTGCCAGTAGGTTTACTAGCGGGAGCTCCTACGAGCAGTACTTC	CASRFTSGSSYEQYF	-	TRBD2	TRBV19	TRBJ2-7
TGTGCCAGCAGCCCTACAGGGAATCAGCCCCAGCATTTT	CASSPTGNQPQHF	-	-	TRBV7-9	TRBJ1-5
TGTGCCAGCAGAACCGGAGCCACCGGGGAGCTGTTTTTT	CASRTGATGELFF	-	-	TRBV12-3/TRBV12-4	TRBJ2-2
TGTGCCAGCAGTTACGTAGGACAGGGGAAGAATGAAAAACTGTTTTTT	CASSYVGQGKNEKLFF	few	TRBD1	TRBV6-5	TRBJ1-4
TGTGCCAGCGGACCCGTGGGACTAGCGGGGCAAAGCTCCTACAATGAGCAGTTCTTC	CASGPVGLAGQSSYNEQFF	-	TRBD2	TRBV27	TRBJ2-1
TGTGCCAGCAGCTTGACCTCCTCCCTGCCGAACACCGGGGAGCTGTTTTTT	CASSLTSSLPNTGELFF	-	-	TRBV5-4	TRBJ2-2
TGTGCCAGTAGTATAGGAGCGACAGGGGGATTATCTAGCAATCAGCCCCAGCATTTT	CASSIGATGGLSSNQPQHF	-	TRBD1	TRBV19	TRBJ1-5
TGTGCCAGCAGGGGGATCTCTGGGGCCAACGTCCTGACTTTC	CASRGISGANVLTF	-	-	TRBV7-2	TRBJ2-6
TGTGCCAGCAGTCTCAGGGGCGGCTCAACTGAAGCTTTCTTT	CASSLRGGSTEAFF	-	-	TRBV27	TRBJ1-1
TGTGCCACCAGTGATTCCAGCGGGAGCGATACAGAGACCCAGTACTTC	CATSDSSGSDTETQYF	-	TRBD2	TRBV24-1	TRBJ2-5
TGTGCCAGCAGCTCCCGGGACACTCCCAACTATGGCTACACCTTC	CASSSRDTPNYGYTF	once	-	TRBV5-8	TRBJ1-2
TGTGCCAGCAGTTGGAGCCTCTATGGCTACACCTTC	CASSWSLYGYTF	-	-	TRBV6-2/TRBV6-3	TRBJ1-2
TGCAGTGCGCGCAGTGGGGCTGAGCAGTTCTTC	CSARSGAEQFF	-	-	TRBV20-1	TRBJ2-1
TGTGCCATCAGCCTGACAACTCTGGATACGCAGTATTTT	CAISLTTLDTQYF	-	-	TRBV10-3	TRBJ2-3
TGTGCCAGCAGTTTATGGGGAACCCAGCCCCAGCATTTT	CASSLWGTQPQHF	once	-	TRBV12-3/TRBV12-4	TRBJ1-5
TGCGCCAGCAGCCAACTCGCTCCCCCGGGAACCGGGGAGCTGTTTTTT	CASSQLAPPGTGELFF	-	-	TRBV4-3	TRBJ2-2
TGTGCCAGCACCGACTTGGGGGCCTCTAACACTGAAGCTTTCTTT	CASTDLGASNTEAFF	-	-	TRBV6-6	TRBJ1-1
TGTGCCAGCAGCACTGGAGGGGGTCGGGCTTTCTTT	CASSTGGGRAFF	-	-	TRBV2	TRBJ1-1
TGTGCCAGCACCCCAGGCGTTCTCACTGAAGCTTTCTTT	CASTPGVLTEAFF	-	-	TRBV11-2	TRBJ1-1
TGTGCCACAAAGGGGGCTTCGAACACCGGGGAGCTGTTTTTT	CATKGASNTGELFF	once	TRBD1	TRBV15	TRBJ2-2
TGTGCCAGCAGCTCAGGCTACTACGAGCAGTACTTC	CASSSGYYEQYF	once	-	TRBV11-2	TRBJ2-7